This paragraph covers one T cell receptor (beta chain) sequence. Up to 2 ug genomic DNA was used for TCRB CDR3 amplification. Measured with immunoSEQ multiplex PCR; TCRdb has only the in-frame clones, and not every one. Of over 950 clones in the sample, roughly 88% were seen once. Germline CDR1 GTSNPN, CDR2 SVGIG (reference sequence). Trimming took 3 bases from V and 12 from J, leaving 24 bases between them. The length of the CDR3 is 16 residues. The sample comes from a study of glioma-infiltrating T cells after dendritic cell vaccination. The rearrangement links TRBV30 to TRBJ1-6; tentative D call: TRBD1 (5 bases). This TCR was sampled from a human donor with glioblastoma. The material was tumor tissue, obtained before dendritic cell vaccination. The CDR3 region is CAWSPISGAGVGPLHF. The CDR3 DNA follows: TGTGCCTGGAGCCCCATCTCCGGCGCGGGGGTGGGACCCCTCCACTTT.